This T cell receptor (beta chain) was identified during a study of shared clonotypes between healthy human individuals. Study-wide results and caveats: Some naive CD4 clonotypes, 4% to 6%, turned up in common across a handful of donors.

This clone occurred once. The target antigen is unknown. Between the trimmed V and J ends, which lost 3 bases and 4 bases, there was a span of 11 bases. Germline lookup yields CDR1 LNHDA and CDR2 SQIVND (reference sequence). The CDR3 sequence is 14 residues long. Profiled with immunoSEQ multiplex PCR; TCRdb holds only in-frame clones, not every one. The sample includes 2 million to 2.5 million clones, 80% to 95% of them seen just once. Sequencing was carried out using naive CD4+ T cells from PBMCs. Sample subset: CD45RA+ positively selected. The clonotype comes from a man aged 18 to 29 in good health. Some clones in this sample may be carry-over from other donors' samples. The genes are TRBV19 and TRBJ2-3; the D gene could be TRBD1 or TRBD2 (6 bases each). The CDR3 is CASSMWGAADTQYF. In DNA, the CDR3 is TGTGCCAGTAGTATGTGGGGGGCGGCAGATACGCAGTATTTT.